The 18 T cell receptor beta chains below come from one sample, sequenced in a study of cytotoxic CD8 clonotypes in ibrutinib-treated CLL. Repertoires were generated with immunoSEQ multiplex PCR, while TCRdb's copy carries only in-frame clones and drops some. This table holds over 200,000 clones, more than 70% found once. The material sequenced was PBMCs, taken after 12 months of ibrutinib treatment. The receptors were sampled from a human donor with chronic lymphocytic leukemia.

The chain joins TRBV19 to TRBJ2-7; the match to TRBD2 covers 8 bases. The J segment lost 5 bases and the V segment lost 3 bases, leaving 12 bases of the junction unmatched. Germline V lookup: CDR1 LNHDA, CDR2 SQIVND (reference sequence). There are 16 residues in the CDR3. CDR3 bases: TGTGCCAGTAGTATCCCCGGGGGGGCAGGGGACGACGAGCAGTACTTC. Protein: CASSIPGGAGDDEQYF.

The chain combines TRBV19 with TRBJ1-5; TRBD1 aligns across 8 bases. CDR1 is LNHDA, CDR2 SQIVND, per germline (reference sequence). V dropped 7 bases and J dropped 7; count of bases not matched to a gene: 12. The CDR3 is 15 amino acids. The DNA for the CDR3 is TGTGCCAGTATTCCCGGGACAGGAGGCGAACAGCCCCAGCATTTT. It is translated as CASIPGTGGEQPQHF.

CDR3 bases: TGTGCCCGTAGCGGGGGGGCCGAAGATACGCAGTATTTT. Translation: CARSGGAEDTQYF. The chain uses TRBV30 and TRBJ2-3, with 11 bases matching TRBD2. The CDR3 sequence is 13 residues long. Germline V CDR1 and CDR2: GTSNPN, SVGIG (reference sequence). The V gene end was trimmed by 8 bases and the J gene end by 5 bases; junction bases not matched to a gene: 6.

The CDR3 protein is CASSSGQSGREKLFF. DNA of the CDR3: TGTGCCAGCAGTTCTGGGCAGTCCGGACGAGAAAAACTGTTTTTT. The chain carries TRBV28 and TRBJ1-4; D is unclear. Between the trimmed V and J ends, which lost 4 bases and 8 bases, there was a span of 17 bases. The germline V gene encodes CDR1 MDHEN and CDR2 SYDVKM. CDR3 length: 15 amino acids.

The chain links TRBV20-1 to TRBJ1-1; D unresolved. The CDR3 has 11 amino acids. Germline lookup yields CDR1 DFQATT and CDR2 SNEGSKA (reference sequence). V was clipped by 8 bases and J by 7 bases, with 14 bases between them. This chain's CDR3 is CSTWDNGEAFF. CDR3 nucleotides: TGCAGTACCTGGGATAACGGTGAAGCTTTCTTT.

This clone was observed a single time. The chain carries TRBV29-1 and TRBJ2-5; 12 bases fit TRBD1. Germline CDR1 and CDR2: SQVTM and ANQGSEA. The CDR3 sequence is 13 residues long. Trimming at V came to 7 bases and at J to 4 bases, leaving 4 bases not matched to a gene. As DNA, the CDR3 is TGCAGCGCCCGGGACAGGGGGCGAGAGACCCAGTACTTC. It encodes CSARDRGRETQYF.

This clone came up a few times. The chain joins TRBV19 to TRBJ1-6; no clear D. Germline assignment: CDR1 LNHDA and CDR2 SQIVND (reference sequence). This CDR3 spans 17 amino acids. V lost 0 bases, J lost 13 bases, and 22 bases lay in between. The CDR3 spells CASSIEEGGSRVNPLHF. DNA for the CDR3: TGTGCCAGTAGTATAGAAGAGGGCGGCAGCAGAGTGAACCCCCTCCACTTT.

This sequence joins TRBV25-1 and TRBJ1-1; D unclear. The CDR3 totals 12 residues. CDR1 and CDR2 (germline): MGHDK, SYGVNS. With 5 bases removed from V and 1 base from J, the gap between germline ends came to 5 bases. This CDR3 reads CASSQANTEAFF. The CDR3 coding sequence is TGTGCCAGCAGTCAAGCGAACACTGAAGCTTTCTTT.

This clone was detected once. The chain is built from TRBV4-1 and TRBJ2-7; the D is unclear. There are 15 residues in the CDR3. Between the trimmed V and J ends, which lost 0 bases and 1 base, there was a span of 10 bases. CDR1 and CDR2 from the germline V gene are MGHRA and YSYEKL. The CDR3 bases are TGCGCCAGCAGCCAAGATTGGGCAGCTTCCTACGAGCAGTACTTC. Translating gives CASSQDWAASYEQYF.

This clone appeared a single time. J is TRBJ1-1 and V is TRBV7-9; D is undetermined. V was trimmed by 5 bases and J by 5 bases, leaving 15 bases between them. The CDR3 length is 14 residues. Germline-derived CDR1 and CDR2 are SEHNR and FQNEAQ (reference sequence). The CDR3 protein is CASSPGGGITEAFF. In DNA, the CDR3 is TGTGCCAGCAGCCCAGGTGGAGGGATAACTGAAGCTTTCTTT.

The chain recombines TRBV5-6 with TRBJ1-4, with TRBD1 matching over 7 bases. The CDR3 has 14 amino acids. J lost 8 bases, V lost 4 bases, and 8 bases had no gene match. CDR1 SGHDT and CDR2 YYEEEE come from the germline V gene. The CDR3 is CASSIGGSGEKLFF. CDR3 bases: TGTGCCAGCAGCATAGGGGGCTCGGGGGAAAAACTGTTTTTT.

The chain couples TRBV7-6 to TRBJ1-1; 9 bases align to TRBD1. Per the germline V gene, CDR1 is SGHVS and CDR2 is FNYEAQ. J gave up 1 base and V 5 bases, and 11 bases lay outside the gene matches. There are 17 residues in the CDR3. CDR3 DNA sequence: TGTGCCAGCAGCCTAAAGCCACAGGGGGCGCAGAACACTGAAGCTTTCTTT. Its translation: CASSLKPQGAQNTEAFF.

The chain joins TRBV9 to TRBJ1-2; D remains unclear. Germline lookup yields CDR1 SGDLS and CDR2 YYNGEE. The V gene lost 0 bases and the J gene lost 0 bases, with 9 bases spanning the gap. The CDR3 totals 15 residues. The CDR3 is CASSVDPGANYGYTF. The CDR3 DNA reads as TGTGCCAGCAGCGTAGATCCAGGAGCTAACTATGGCTACACCTTC.

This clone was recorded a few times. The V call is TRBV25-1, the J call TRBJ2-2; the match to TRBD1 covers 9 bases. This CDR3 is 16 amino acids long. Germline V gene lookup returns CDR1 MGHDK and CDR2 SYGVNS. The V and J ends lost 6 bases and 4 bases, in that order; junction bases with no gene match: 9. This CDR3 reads CASSTGTGMGTGELFF. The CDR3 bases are TGTGCCAGCAGCACCGGGACAGGGATGGGCACCGGGGAGCTGTTTTTT.

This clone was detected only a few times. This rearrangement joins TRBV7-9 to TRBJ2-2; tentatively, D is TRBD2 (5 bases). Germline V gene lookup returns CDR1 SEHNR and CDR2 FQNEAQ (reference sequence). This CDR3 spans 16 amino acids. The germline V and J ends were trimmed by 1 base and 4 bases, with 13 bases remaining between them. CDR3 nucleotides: TGTGCCAGCAGCTTAGGCTTGGGGAGCTCCACCGGGGAGCTGTTTTTT. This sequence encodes CASSLGLGSSTGELFF.

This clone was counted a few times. The CDR3, as DNA: TGTGCCAGCAGCGCCGCAGCCCCTTCTCCCTACGAGCAGTACTTC. Its translation: CASSAAAPSPYEQYF. The chain carries TRBV7-9 and TRBJ2-7; unclear D gene. The CDR3 loop spans 15 amino acids. Germline V lookup: CDR1 SEHNR, CDR2 FQNEAQ (reference sequence). Trimming pared 5 bases from V and 2 bases from J, leaving 16 bases between.

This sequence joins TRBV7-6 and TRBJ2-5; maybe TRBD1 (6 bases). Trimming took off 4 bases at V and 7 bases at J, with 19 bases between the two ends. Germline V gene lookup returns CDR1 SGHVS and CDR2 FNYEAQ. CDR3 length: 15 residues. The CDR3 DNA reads TGTGCCAGCAGCTCCATCCGGGACAATCCAAGGACCCAGTACTTC. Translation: CASSSIRDNPRTQYF.

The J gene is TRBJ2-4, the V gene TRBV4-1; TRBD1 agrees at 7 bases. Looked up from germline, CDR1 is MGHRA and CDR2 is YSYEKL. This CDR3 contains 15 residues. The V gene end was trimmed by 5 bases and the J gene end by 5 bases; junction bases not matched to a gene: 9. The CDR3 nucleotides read TGCGCCAGCAGCACCCAACAGGGGCCCCAAAACATTCAGTACTTC. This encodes CASSTQQGPQNIQYF.